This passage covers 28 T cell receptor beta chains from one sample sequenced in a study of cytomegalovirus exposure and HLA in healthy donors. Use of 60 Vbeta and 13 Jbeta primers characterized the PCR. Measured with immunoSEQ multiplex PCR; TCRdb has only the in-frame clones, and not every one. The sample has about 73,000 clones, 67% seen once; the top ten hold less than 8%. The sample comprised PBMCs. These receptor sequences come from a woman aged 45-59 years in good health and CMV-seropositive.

In DNA form, the CDR3 reads TGTGCTAGTGGTTTGACGACAGGTGGGGCCAACGTCCTGACTTTC. This codes for CASGLTTGGANVLTF. This rearrangement joins TRBV12-5 to TRBJ2-6, with D possibly matching TRBD1 (6 bases). Germline CDR1 LGHNT, CDR2 FRNRAP. This CDR3 is 15 amino acids long. V lost 2 bases and J 3 bases, leaving 8 bases between the germline ends. The full variable domain, completed using reference TRBV12-5 and TRBJ2-6, is DARVTQTPRHKVTEMGQEVTMRCQPILGHNTVFWYRQTMMQGLELLAYFRNRAPLDDSGMPKDRFSAEMPDATLATLKIQPSEPRDSAVYFCASGLTTGGANVLTFGAGSRLTVL.

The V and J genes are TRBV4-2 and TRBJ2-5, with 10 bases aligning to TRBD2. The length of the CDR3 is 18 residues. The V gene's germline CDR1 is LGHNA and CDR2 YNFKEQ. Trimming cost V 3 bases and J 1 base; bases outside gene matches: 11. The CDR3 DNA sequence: TGTGCCAGCAGCCACCCCGGACTAGCGGCTAAACCCCAAGAGACCCAGTACTTC. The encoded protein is CASSHPGLAAKPQETQYF.

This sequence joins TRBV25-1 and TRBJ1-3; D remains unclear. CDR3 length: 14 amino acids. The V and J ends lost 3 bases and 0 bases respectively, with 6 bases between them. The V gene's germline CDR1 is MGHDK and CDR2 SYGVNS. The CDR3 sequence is CASSDGISGNTIYF. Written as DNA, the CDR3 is TGTGCCAGCAGTGACGGTATCTCTGGAAACACCATATATTTT.

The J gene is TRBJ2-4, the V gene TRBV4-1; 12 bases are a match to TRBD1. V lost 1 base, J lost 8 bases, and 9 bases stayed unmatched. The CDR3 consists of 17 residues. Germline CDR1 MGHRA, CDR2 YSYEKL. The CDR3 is CASSQGPGQGAADIQYF. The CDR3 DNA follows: TGCGCCAGCAGCCAAGGGCCGGGACAGGGGGCGGCGGACATTCAGTACTTC.

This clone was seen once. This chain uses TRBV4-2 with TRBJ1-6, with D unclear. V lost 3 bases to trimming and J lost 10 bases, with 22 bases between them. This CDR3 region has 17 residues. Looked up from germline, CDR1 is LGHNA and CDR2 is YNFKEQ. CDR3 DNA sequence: TGTGCCAGCAGCCAGGACGGAATAGGGATTGGAGGATCACCCCTCCACTTT. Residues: CASSQDGIGIGGSPLHF.

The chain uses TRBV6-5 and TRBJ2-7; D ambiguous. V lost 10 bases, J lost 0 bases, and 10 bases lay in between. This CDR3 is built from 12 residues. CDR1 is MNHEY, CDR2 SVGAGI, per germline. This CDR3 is CATLGLSYEQYF. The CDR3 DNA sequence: TGTGCCACCCTGGGCCTCTCCTACGAGCAGTACTTC.

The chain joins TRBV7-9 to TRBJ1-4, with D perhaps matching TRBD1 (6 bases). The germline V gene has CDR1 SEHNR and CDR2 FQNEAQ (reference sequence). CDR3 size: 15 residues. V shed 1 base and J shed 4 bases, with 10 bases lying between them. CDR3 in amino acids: CASSLGTALNEKLFF. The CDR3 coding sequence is TGTGCCAGCAGCTTAGGGACAGCCCTTAATGAAAAACTGTTTTTT.

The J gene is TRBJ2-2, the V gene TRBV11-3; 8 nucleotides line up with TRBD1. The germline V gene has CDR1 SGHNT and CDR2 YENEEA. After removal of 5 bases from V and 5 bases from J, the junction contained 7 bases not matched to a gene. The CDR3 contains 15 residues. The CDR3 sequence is CASSPGQGGTGELFF. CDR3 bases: TGTGCCAGCAGCCCCGGACAGGGAGGTACCGGGGAGCTGTTTTTT.

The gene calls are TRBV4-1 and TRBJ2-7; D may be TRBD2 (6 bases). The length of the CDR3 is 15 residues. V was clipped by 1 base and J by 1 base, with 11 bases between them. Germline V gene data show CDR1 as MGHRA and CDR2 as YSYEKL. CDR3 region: CASSQGAGTSYEQYF. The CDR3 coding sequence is TGCGCCAGCAGCCAAGGGGCAGGGACTTCCTACGAGCAGTACTTC.

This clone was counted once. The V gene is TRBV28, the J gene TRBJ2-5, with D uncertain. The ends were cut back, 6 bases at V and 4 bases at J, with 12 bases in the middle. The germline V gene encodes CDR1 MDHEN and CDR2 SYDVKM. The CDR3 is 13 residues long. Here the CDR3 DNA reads TGTGCCAGCAGCGAGACCCCGGGAGAGACCCAGTACTTC. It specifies CASSETPGETQYF.

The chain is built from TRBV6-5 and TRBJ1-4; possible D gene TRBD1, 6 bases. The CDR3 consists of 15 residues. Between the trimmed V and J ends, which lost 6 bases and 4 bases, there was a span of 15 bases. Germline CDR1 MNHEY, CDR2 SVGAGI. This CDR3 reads CASSPGAGNNEKLFF. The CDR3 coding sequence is TGTGCCAGCAGCCCAGGGGCAGGGAATAATGAAAAACTGTTTTTT.

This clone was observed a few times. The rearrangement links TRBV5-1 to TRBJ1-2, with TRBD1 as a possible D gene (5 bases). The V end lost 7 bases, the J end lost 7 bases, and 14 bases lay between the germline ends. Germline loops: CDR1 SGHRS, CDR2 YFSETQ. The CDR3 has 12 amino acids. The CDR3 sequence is CASGRGIGGYTF. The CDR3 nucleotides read TGCGCCAGCGGAAGGGGAATAGGTGGCTACACCTTC. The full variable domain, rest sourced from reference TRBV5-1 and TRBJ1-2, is KAGVTQTPRYLIKTRGQQVTLSCSPISGHRSVSWYQQTPGQGLQFLFEYFSETQRNKGNFPGRFSGRQFSNSRSEMNVSTLELGDSALYLCASGRGIGGYTFGSGTRLTVV.

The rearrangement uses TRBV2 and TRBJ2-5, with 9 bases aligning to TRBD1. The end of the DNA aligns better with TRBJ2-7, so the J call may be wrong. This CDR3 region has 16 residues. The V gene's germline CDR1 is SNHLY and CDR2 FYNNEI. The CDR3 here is CASSELAGQGTHEQYF. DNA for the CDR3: TGTGCCAGCAGTGAATTGGCGGGACAGGGTACCCACGAGCAGTACTTC.

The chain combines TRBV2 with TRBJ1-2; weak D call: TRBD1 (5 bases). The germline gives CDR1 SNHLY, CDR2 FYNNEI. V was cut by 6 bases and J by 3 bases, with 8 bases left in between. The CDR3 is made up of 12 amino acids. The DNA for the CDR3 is TGTGCCAGCAGAGACAGCGACTATGGCTACACCTTC. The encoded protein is CASRDSDYGYTF.

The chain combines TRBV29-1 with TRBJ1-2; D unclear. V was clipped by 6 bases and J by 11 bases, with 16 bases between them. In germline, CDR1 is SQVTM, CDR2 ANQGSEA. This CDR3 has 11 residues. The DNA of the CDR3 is TGCAGCGTAGGACCCTCTCGCGGGTACACCTTC. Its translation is CSVGPSRGYTF.

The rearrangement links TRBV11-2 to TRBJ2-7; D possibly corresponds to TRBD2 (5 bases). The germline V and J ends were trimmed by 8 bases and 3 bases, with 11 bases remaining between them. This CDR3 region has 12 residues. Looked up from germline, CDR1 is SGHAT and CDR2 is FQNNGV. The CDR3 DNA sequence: TGTGCCAGCGGGTCCAGCGGCTACGAGCAGTACTTC. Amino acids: CASGSSGYEQYF. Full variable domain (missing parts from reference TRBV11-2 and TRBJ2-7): EAGVAQSPRYKIIEKRQSVAFWCNPISGHATLYWYQQILGQGPKLLIQFQNNGVVDDSQLPKDRFSAERLKGVDSTLKIQPAKLEDSAVYLCASGSSGYEQYFGPGTRLTVT.

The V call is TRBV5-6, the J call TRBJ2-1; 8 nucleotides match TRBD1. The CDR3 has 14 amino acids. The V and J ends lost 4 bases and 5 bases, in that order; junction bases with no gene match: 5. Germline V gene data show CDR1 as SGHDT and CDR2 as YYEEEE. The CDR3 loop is CASSAGTGNNEQFF. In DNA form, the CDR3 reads TGTGCCAGCAGCGCGGGGACAGGAAACAATGAGCAGTTCTTC.

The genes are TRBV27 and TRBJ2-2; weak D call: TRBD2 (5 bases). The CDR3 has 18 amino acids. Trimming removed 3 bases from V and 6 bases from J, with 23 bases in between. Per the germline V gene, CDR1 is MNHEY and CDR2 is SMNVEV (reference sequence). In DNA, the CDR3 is TGTGCCAGCAGTTTTAGCGCCGACGGCTGGGCCAGCGCCGGGGAGCTGTTTTTT. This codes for CASSFSADGWASAGELFF.

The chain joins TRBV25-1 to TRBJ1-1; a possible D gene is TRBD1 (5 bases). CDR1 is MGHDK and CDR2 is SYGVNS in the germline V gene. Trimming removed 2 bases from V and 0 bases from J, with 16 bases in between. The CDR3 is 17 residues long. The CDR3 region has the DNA TGTGCCAGCAGTGAACATCCTTGGGGGGTGATGAACACTGAAGCTTTCTTT. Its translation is CASSEHPWGVMNTEAFF.

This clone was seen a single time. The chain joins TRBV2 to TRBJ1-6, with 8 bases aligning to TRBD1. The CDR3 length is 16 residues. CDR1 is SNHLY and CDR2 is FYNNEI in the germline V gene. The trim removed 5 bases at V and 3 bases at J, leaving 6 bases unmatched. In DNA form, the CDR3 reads TGTGCCAGCAGTCGCGACAGGGGATTCTATAATTCACCCCTCCACTTT. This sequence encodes CASSRDRGFYNSPLHF.

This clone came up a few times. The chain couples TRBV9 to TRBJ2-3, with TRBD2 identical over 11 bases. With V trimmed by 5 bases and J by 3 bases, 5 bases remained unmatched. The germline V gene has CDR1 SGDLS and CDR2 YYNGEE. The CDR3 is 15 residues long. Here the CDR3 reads CASSFSGGGTDTQYF. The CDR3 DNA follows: TGTGCCAGCAGTTTTAGCGGGGGGGGGACAGATACGCAGTATTTT.

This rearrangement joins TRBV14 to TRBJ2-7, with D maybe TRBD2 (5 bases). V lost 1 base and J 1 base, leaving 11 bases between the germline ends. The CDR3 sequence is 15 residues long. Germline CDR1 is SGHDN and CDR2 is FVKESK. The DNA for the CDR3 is TGTGCCAGCAGCCAAGTTTCGGACTTATCCTACGAGCAGTACTTC. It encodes CASSQVSDLSYEQYF.

Here the CDR3 reads CASSYSTESYGYTF. The CDR3 nucleotides read TGTGCCAGCAGTTACTCGACTGAAAGCTATGGCTACACCTTC. The chain links TRBV6-5 to TRBJ1-2; D remains ambiguous. The CDR3 contains 14 residues. Trimming left V 0 bases short and J 4 bases short, with 9 bases between. Germline V gene lookup returns CDR1 MNHEY and CDR2 SVGAGI.

The CDR3 region has the DNA TGTGCCAGCAGCCAAGATTGGGGGGGCGACTCTGGAAACACCATATATTTT. This encodes CASSQDWGGDSGNTIYF. This chain joins TRBV4-2 and TRBJ1-3; TRBD1 is a possible D gene (6 bases). Deletions cut 0 bases from V and 0 bases from J, with 12 bases between. CDR3 length: 17 residues. Germline loops: CDR1 LGHNA, CDR2 YNFKEQ.

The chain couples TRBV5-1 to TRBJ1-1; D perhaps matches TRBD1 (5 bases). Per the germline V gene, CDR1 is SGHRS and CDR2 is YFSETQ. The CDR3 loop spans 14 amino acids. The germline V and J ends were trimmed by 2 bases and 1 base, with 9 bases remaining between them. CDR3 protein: CASSFETENTEAFF. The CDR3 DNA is TGCGCCAGCAGCTTTGAGACAGAGAACACTGAAGCTTTCTTT.

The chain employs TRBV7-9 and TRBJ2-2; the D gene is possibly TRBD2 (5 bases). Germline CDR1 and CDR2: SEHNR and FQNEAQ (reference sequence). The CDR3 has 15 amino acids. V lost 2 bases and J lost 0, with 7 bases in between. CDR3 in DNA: TGTGCCAGCAGCTTATGGGGAGCGAACACCGGGGAGCTGTTTTTT. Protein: CASSLWGANTGELFF.

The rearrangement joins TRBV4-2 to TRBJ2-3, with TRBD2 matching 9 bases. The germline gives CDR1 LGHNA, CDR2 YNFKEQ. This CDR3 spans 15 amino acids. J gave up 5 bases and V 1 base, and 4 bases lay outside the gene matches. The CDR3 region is CASSQGGGAKDTQYF. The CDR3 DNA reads TGTGCCAGCAGCCAAGGCGGGGGGGCCAAAGATACGCAGTATTTT.

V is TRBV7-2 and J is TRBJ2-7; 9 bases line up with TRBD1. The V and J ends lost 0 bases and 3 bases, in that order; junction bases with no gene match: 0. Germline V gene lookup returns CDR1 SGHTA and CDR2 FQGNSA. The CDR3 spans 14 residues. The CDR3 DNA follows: TGTGCCAGCAGCTTAGCGGGACAGGGCTACGAGCAGTACTTC. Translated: CASSLAGQGYEQYF.